Presented here are 32 T cell receptor beta chains from one specimen sequenced in a study of blood T cell repertoires in COVID-19. Profiling relied on immunoSEQ multiplex PCR, and the TCRdb table lists in-frame clones only, not all of them. The sample consists of about 260,000 clones, about nine tenths of them appearing once. Sequenced: peripheral blood. All receptors come from a woman between 35 and 50 years old who had recovered from COVID-19.

The chain uses TRBV18 and TRBJ1-2, with 9 positions matching TRBD1. The CDR3 has 16 amino acids. Germline V gives CDR1 KGHSH, CDR2 LQKENI. J was trimmed by 5 bases and V by 1 base; bases with no gene match: 8. The CDR3 loop is CASSPRTGQGGYGYTF. The CDR3 bases are TGTGCCAGCTCACCACGAACGGGACAGGGAGGGTATGGCTACACCTTC.

This rearrangement joins TRBV7-2 to TRBJ1-5; possibly TRBD1 for D (5 bases). Trimming cost V 5 bases and J 3 bases, with 14 bases left between them. The CDR3 loop spans 15 amino acids. CDR1 is SGHTA, CDR2 FQGNSA, per germline. CDR3 sequence (DNA): TGTGCCAGCAGCCAATCTGGGACTGCCAATCAGCCCCAGCATTTT. This translates into CASSQSGTANQPQHF.

The chain carries TRBV4-3 and TRBJ2-5; 8 nucleotides match TRBD1. V shed 4 bases, J shed 6 bases, and the junction held 7 bases outside the gene matches. In germline, CDR1 is LGHNA, CDR2 YSLEER. The CDR3 runs to 14 residues. The chain's CDR3 is CASSLYRQGKTQYF. Here the CDR3 DNA reads TGCGCCAGCAGCCTTTATAGACAGGGGAAGACCCAGTACTTC.

This clone was observed a handful of times. The chain couples TRBV19 to TRBJ2-7; possible D gene TRBD1, 6 bases. V was pared by 3 bases and J by 3 bases, with 12 bases between. Germline V gives CDR1 LNHDA, CDR2 SQIVND (reference sequence). The CDR3 runs to 14 residues. This chain's CDR3 is CASSIGDTIYEQYF. The CDR3 DNA sequence: TGTGCCAGTAGTATTGGGGACACCATCTACGAGCAGTACTTC.

A remark on this clone: In the same sample, other DNA sequences code for this CDR3. The chain recombines TRBV5-1 with TRBJ1-3, with unresolved D. Germline CDR1 reads SGHRS; CDR2 reads YFSETQ. This CDR3 has 14 residues. The V and J ends lost 2 bases and 4 bases respectively, with 10 bases between them. For the CDR3, the DNA is TGCGCCAGCAGCTTCGGCGGATCCGGAAACACCATATATTTT. Translation gives CASSFGGSGNTIYF.

The chain carries TRBV20-1 and TRBJ2-7; 12 bases map to TRBD1. The CDR3 extends over 15 amino acids. From germline, CDR1 is DFQATT and CDR2 SNEGSKA (reference sequence). Trimming removed 3 bases from V and 4 bases from J; junction bases left unmatched: 7. CDR3 coding DNA: TGCAGTGCTAGTTTCGGGGACAGGGGGCTTTACGAGCAGTACTTC. Residues: CSASFGDRGLYEQYF.

A word on this clone: Additional DNA sequences in this sample encode the identical CDR3. V is TRBV19 and J is TRBJ1-5; 9 bases fit TRBD1. The V gene end was trimmed by 5 bases and the J gene end by 0 bases; junction bases not matched to a gene: 2. The CDR3 consists of 15 residues. Looked up from germline, CDR1 is LNHDA and CDR2 is SQIVND (reference sequence). The CDR3 DNA is TGTGCCAGTAGTCCGGGACAGGGTAGCAATCAGCCCCAGCATTTT. Translation gives CASSPGQGSNQPQHF.

This clone appeared a single time. This chain connects TRBV6-5 to TRBJ2-5; 8 bases are shared with TRBD2. V gave up 6 bases and J gave up 2 bases; unmatched junction bases: 5. The CDR3 has 14 residues. Germline V gene data show CDR1 as MNHEY and CDR2 as SVGAGI. Written as DNA, the CDR3 is TGTGCCAGCAGGATTAGCGGGGAACAAGAGACCCAGTACTTC. It translates to CASRISGEQETQYF.

The V call is TRBV4-1, the J call TRBJ2-5; 8 positions match TRBD2. This CDR3 has 15 residues. Germline trimming cut 4 bases from V and 3 bases from J; bases unmatched to any gene: 7. Germline-derived CDR1 and CDR2 are MGHRA and YSYEKL. The CDR3 coding sequence is TGCGCCAGCAGCCCGCGGGGGGCGGGAAAAGAGACCCAGTACTTC. Its protein product is CASSPRGAGKETQYF.

The rearrangement uses TRBV30 and TRBJ1-2; D uncertain. The germline V and J ends were trimmed by 2 bases and 0 bases, with 13 bases remaining between them. The CDR3 covers 15 residues. Germline lookup yields CDR1 GTSNPN and CDR2 SVGIG (reference sequence). The CDR3 spells CAWSPGGLTNYGYTF. The CDR3 coding sequence is TGTGCCTGGAGTCCGGGAGGGTTGACTAACTATGGCTACACCTTC.

The chain carries TRBV6-5 and TRBJ1-2; a possible D gene is TRBD1 (5 bases). Trimming removed 6 bases at V and 4 bases at J, with 12 bases between. Germline lookup yields CDR1 MNHEY and CDR2 SVGAGI. CDR3 length equals 13 residues. As DNA, the CDR3 is TGTGCCAGCAGGGCAGGGTCGGGCTATGGCTACACCTTC. Its protein product is CASRAGSGYGYTF.

The V gene is TRBV18, the J gene TRBJ1-6; 8 bases are shared with TRBD1. The CDR3 is made up of 15 amino acids. V dropped 2 bases and J dropped 8; count of bases not matched to a gene: 5. The germline gives CDR1 KGHSH, CDR2 LQKENI. CDR3 in amino acids: CASSPSDRVDSPLHF. DNA for the CDR3: TGTGCCAGCTCACCATCGGACAGGGTGGATTCACCCCTCCACTTT. Filled out from reference TRBV18 and TRBJ1-6, the complete variable domain reads NAGVMQNPRHLVRRRGQEARLRCSPMKGHSHVYWYRQLPEEGLKFMVYLQKENIIDESGMPKERFSAEFPKEGPSILRIQQVVRGDSAAYFCASSPSDRVDSPLHFGNGTRLTVT.

This chain joins TRBV2 and TRBJ1-2, with a weak D call TRBD1 (5 bases). Germline CDR1 and CDR2: SNHLY and FYNNEI. The CDR3 is 12 amino acids. V shed 6 bases and J shed 4 bases, with 9 bases lying between them. The CDR3 protein is CASSRQSYGYTF. CDR3 nucleotides: TGTGCCAGCAGCCGACAGAGCTATGGCTACACCTTC. The full variable domain, rest sourced from reference TRBV2 and TRBJ1-2, is EPEVTQTPSHQVTQMGQEVILRCVPISNHLYFYWYRQILGQKVEFLVSFYNNEISEKSEIFDDQFSVERPDGSNFTLKIRSTKLEDSAMYFCASSRQSYGYTFGSGTRLTVV.

This clone was found a few times. The chain couples TRBV7-9 to TRBJ2-7, with a tentative D call TRBD1 (6 bases). In germline, CDR1 is SEHNR, CDR2 FQNEAQ (reference sequence). Deletions cut 4 bases from V and 3 bases from J, with 19 bases between. This CDR3 region has 16 residues. CDR3 sequence (DNA): TGTGCCAGCAGCTCCGTCAGGCAGGGGCCAGGCTACGAGCAGTACTTC. This translates into CASSSVRQGPGYEQYF. Together with reference TRBV7-9 and TRBJ2-7, the CDR3 gives the full variable domain: DTGVSQNPRHKITKRGQNVTFRCDPISEHNRLYWYRQTLGQGPEFLTYFQNEAQLEKSRLLSDRFSAERPKGSFSTLEIQRTEQGDSAMYLCASSSVRQGPGYEQYFGPGTRLTVT.

V is TRBV7-9 and J is TRBJ1-2; tentatively, D is TRBD1 (5 bases). Germline assignment: CDR1 SEHNR and CDR2 FQNEAQ (reference sequence). This CDR3 region has 14 residues. V lost 8 bases, J lost 1 base, and 14 bases lay in between. CDR3 residues: CASGGSEINYGYTF. The CDR3 region has the DNA TGTGCCAGCGGGGGGTCGGAAATTAACTATGGCTACACCTTC.

The chain carries TRBV7-8 and TRBJ2-3; a weak D match, TRBD2 (5 bases). Germline V gene lookup returns CDR1 SGHVS and CDR2 FQNEAQ. CDR3 length: 15 residues. Between the trimmed V and J ends, which lost 5 bases and 0 bases, there was a span of 12 bases. As DNA, the CDR3 is TGTGCCAGCAGCACCTCTTGGGAGAGCACAGATACGCAGTATTTT. As protein: CASSTSWESTDTQYF.

V and J are TRBV5-1 and TRBJ1-1, with a weak D call TRBD1 (6 bases). The CDR3 consists of 14 residues. The germline gives CDR1 SGHRS, CDR2 YFSETQ. V was shortened by 3 bases and J by 2 bases, with 11 bases between the two germline ends. CDR3: CASSSGTTNTEAFF. The CDR3 bases are TGCGCCAGCAGCTCCGGGACAACTAACACTGAAGCTTTCTTT.

The chain carries TRBV6-5 and TRBJ1-2, with D possibly being TRBD1 (6 bases). Trimming shortened V by 2 bases and J by 7 bases, and 17 bases separated the two germline ends. Germline V gives CDR1 MNHEY, CDR2 SVGAGI. CDR3 length equals 15 residues. CDR3 region: CASSYKSSGVAGYTF. DNA of the CDR3: TGTGCCAGCAGTTACAAGAGTTCAGGGGTGGCTGGCTACACCTTC.

The sample holds one count of this clone. V gene TRBV19 combines with J gene TRBJ1-4; 10 bases map to TRBD1. This CDR3 contains 17 residues. V lost 3 bases and J lost 1; bases outside the gene matches: 5. From germline, CDR1 is LNHDA and CDR2 SQIVND (reference sequence). CDR3 sequence: CASSIPGQGLTNEKLFF. In nucleotides, the CDR3 is TGTGCCAGTAGTATCCCGGGACAGGGGTTAACTAATGAAAAACTGTTTTTT.

J is TRBJ2-5 and V is TRBV29-1; D ambiguous. Trimming removed 3 bases from V and 3 bases from J, with 8 bases in between. The CDR3 runs to 12 residues. CDR1 and CDR2 (germline): SQVTM, ANQGSEA. This CDR3 reads CSVDGQKETQYF. CDR3 DNA sequence: TGCAGCGTTGATGGTCAGAAAGAGACCCAGTACTTC.

The chain joins TRBV5-1 to TRBJ1-4; TRBD1 is a possible D gene (5 bases). Looked up from germline, CDR1 is SGHRS and CDR2 is YFSETQ. V was clipped by 0 bases and J by 8 bases, with 8 bases between them. The CDR3 spans 13 residues. CDR3 in amino acids: CASSLAQGEKLFF. CDR3 nucleotides: TGCGCCAGCAGCTTGGCCCAGGGCGAAAAACTGTTTTTT.

The chain has TRBV29-1 and TRBJ2-5, with a possible D match to TRBD2 (6 bases). Trimming left V 4 bases short and J 7 bases short, with 13 bases between. CDR1 and CDR2 (germline): SQVTM, ANQGSEA. CDR3 size: 12 residues. In nucleotides, the CDR3 is TGCAGCGTTGGGGATGGCGGGGCGACCCAGTACTTC. It encodes CSVGDGGATQYF.

This clone occurred once. In DNA form, the CDR3 reads TGTGCCACCAGTAGCGGGGGGCAAGGCGGGGAGCTGTTTTTT. This sequence encodes CATSSGGQGGELFF. The V gene is TRBV24-1, the J gene TRBJ2-2; 9 bases are shared with TRBD2. V shed 6 bases, J shed 7 bases, and the junction held 5 bases outside the gene matches. Germline V gene lookup returns CDR1 KGHDR and CDR2 SFDVKD. The CDR3 sequence is 14 residues long.

V and J are TRBV18 and TRBJ2-4, with 7 bases that match TRBD1. CDR1 KGHSH and CDR2 LQKENI come from the germline V gene. The V and J ends lost 6 bases and 12 bases, in that order; junction bases with no gene match: 14. The CDR3 totals 14 residues. CDR3 in amino acids: CASSPDGTVGAQYF. The CDR3 DNA reads TGTGCCAGCTCTCCAGACGGGACAGTAGGAGCTCAGTACTTC.

The V call is TRBV5-1, the J call TRBJ2-5; weak D call: TRBD1 (6 bases). The CDR3 covers 14 residues. Germline assignment: CDR1 SGHRS and CDR2 YFSETQ. V lost 2 bases, J lost 2 bases, and 10 bases lay in between. The CDR3 bases are TGCGCCAGCAGCTTAACAGGGCCACAAGAGACCCAGTACTTC. Residues: CASSLTGPQETQYF.

CDR3 sequence: CASSLNPGTGLQTQYF. Written as DNA, the CDR3 is TGTGCCAGCAGTCTCAATCCTGGGACAGGTCTTCAGACCCAGTACTTC. V gene TRBV6-2 or TRBV6-3 combines with J gene TRBJ2-5; 8 bases are a match to TRBD1. The CDR3 runs 16 residues. Germline-derived CDR1 and CDR2 are MNHEY and SVGEGT. Trimming cost V 5 bases and J 6 bases; bases outside gene matches: 14.

CDR3 bases: TGTGCCAGCAGCGAACGGTCATACAATGAGCAGTTCTTC. Amino acids: CASSERSYNEQFF. This rearrangement joins TRBV9 to TRBJ2-1; no definite D call. The CDR3 has 13 residues. CDR1 is SGDLS and CDR2 is YYNGEE in the germline V gene. V was shortened by 3 bases and J by 4 bases, with 8 bases between the two germline ends.

The chain recombines TRBV7-9 with TRBJ1-4, with 10 bases matching TRBD1. The CDR3 has 15 amino acids. V lost 2 bases to trimming and J lost 8 bases; unmatched junction nucleotides: 5. Germline V gives CDR1 SEHNR, CDR2 FQNEAQ (reference sequence). CDR3 DNA: TGTGCCAGCAGCTTAAGGACAGGGGGAATGGAAAAACTGTTTTTT. Its translation: CASSLRTGGMEKLFF. Variable domain in full (rest from reference TRBV7-9 and TRBJ1-4): DTGVSQNPRHKITKRGQNVTFRCDPISEHNRLYWYRQTLGQGPEFLTYFQNEAQLEKSRLLSDRFSAERPKGSFSTLEIQRTEQGDSAMYLCASSLRTGGMEKLFFGSGTQLSVL.

This chain links TRBV4-3 with TRBJ1-2; no clear D gene. CDR3 length equals 13 residues. Germline values: CDR1 LGHNA, CDR2 YSLEER. Trimming took 1 base from V and 2 from J, leaving 5 bases between them. CDR3 bases: TGCGCCAGCAGCCAAGGGGAGAACTATGGCTACACCTTC. Translation: CASSQGENYGYTF.

This chain connects TRBV7-8 to TRBJ2-7; weak D call: TRBD1 (6 bases). V lost 5 bases, J lost 0 bases, and 11 bases lay in between. The germline V gene has CDR1 SGHVS and CDR2 FQNEAQ. CDR3 size: 14 residues. The CDR3 region has the DNA TGTGCCAGCAGCCGCCGGGACACCTCCTACGAGCAGTACTTC. This translates into CASSRRDTSYEQYF. The whole variable domain, filled in from reference TRBV7-8 and TRBJ2-7, reads GAGVSQSPRYKVAKRGQDVALRCDPISGHVSLFWYQQALGQGPEFLTYFQNEAQLDKSGLPSDRFFAERPEGSVSTLKIQRTQQEDSAVYLCASSRRDTSYEQYFGPGTRLTVT.

The J gene is TRBJ1-2, the V gene TRBV15; a weak D match, TRBD1 (5 bases). CDR1 is LNHNV, CDR2 YYDKDF, per germline (reference sequence). This CDR3 has 14 amino acids. The germline V and J ends were trimmed by 3 bases and 2 bases, with 10 bases remaining between them. The CDR3: CATSSRVANYGYTF. CDR3 coding DNA: TGTGCCACCAGCAGCAGGGTGGCCAACTATGGCTACACCTTC. Full variable domain (outside the CDR3, taken from reference TRBV15 and TRBJ1-2): DAMVIQNPRYQVTQFGKPVTLSCSQTLNHNVMYWYQQKSSQAPKLLFHYYDKDFNNEADTPDNFQSRRPNTSFCFLDIRSPGLGDTAMYLCATSSRVANYGYTFGSGTRLTVV.

V usage is TRBV7-9 and J usage is TRBJ1-1, with D hard to call. The V end lost 5 bases, the J end lost 0 bases, and 13 bases lay between the germline ends. The CDR3 is made up of 15 amino acids. In germline, CDR1 is SEHNR, CDR2 FQNEAQ (reference sequence). The chain's CDR3 is CASSPGVDLNTEAFF. CDR3 nucleotide sequence: TGTGCCAGCAGCCCCGGGGTGGATTTGAACACTGAAGCTTTCTTT.